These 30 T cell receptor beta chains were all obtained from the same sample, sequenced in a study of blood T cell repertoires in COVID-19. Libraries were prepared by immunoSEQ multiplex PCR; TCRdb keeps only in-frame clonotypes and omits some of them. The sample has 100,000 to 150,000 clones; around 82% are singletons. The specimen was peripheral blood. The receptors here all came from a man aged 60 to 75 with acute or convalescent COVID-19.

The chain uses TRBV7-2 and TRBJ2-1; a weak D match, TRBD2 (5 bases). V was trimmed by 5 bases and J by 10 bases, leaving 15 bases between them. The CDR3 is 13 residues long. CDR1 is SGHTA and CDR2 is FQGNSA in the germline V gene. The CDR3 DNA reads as TGTGCCAGCAGCGAAGGACTGGGCCGGGAGCAGTTCTTC. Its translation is CASSEGLGREQFF.

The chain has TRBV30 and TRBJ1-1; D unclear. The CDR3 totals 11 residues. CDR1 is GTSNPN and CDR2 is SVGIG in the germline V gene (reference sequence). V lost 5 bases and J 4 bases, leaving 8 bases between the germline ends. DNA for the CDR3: TGTGCCTGGGGCCTCTCCACTGAAGCTTTCTTT. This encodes CAWGLSTEAFF.

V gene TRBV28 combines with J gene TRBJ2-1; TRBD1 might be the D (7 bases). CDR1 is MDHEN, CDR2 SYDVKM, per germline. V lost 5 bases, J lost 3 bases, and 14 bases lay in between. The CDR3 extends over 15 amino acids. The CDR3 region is CASSQGGAFYNEQFF. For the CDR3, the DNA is TGTGCCAGCAGTCAGGGGGGAGCCTTCTACAATGAGCAGTTCTTC.

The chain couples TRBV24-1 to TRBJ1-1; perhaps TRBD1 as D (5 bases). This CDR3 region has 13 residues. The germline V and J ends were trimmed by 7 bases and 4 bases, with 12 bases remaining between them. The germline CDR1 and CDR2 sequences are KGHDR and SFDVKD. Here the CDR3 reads CATRDAGITEAFF. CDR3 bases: TGTGCCACCAGAGATGCAGGGATCACTGAAGCTTTCTTT.

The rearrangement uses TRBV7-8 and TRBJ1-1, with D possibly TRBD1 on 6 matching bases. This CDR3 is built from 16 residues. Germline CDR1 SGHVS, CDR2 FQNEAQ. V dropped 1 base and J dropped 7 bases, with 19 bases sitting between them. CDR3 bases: TGTGCCAGCAGCTTAGGGTTCCTCAGAGGGGGTAGTGAAGCTTTCTTT. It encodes CASSLGFLRGGSEAFF.

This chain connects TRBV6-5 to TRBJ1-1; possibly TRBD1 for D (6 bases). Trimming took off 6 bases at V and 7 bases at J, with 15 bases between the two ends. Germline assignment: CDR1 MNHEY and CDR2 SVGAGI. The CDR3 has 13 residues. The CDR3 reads CASSLEGGDEAFF. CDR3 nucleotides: TGTGCCAGCAGCCTAGAAGGGGGAGATGAAGCTTTCTTT.

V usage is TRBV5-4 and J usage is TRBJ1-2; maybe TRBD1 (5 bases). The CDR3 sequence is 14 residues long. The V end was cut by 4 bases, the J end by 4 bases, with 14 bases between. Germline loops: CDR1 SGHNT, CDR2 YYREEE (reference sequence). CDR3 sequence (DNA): TGTGCCAGCAGCATTCCCGGACAAGCCTATGGCTACACCTTC. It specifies CASSIPGQAYGYTF. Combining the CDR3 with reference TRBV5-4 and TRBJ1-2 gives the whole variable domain ETGVTQSPTHLIKTRGQQVTLRCSSQSGHNTVSWYQQALGQGPQFIFQYYREEENGRGNFPPRFSGLQFPNYSSELNVNALELDDSALYLCASSIPGQAYGYTFGSGTRLTVV.

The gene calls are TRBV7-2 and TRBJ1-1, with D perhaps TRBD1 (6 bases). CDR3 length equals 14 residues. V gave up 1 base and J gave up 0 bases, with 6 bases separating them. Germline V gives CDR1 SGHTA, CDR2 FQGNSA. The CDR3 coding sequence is TGTGCCAGCAGCTTAGACAGGGTGAACACTGAAGCTTTCTTT. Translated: CASSLDRVNTEAFF.

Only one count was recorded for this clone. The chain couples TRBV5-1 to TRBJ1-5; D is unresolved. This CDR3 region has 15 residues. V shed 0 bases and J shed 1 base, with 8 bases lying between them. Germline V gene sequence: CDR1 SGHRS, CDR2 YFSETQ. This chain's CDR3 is CASSLGAGSNQPQHF. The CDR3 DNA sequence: TGCGCCAGCAGCTTGGGAGCCGGGAGCAATCAGCCCCAGCATTTT.

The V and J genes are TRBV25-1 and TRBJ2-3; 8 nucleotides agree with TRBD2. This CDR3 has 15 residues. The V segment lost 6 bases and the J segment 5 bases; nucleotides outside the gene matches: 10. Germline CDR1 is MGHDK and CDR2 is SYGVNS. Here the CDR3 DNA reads TGTGCCAGCAGGGAAGCGGGGGCCTTGGGAGATACGCAGTATTTT. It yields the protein CASREAGALGDTQYF.

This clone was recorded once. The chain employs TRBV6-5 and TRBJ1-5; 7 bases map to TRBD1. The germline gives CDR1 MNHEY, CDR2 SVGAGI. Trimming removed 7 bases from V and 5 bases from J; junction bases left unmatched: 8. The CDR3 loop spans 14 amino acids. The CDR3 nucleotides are TGTGCCAGCACTCGGGACAGAGGGTATCAGCCCCAGCATTTT. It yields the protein CASTRDRGYQPQHF.

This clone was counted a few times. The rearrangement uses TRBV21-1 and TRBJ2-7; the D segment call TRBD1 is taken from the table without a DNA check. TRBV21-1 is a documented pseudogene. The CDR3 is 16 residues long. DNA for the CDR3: TGTGCCAGCAGCACATACTGGACCAGGGGTTCCTACGAGCAGTACTTC. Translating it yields CASSTYWTRGSYEQYF.

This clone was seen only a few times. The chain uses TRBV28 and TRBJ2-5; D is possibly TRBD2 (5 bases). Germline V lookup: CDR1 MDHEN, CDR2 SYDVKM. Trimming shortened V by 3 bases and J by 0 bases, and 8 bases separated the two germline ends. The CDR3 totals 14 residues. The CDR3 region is CASSLPGYQETQYF. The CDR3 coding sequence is TGTGCCAGCAGTTTGCCGGGATACCAAGAGACCCAGTACTTC.

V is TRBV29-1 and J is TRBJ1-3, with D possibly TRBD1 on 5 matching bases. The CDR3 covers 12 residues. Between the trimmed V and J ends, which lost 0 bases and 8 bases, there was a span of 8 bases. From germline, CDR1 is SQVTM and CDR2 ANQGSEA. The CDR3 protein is CSVEDQGDTIYF. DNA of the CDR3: TGCAGCGTTGAAGATCAAGGGGACACCATATATTTT.

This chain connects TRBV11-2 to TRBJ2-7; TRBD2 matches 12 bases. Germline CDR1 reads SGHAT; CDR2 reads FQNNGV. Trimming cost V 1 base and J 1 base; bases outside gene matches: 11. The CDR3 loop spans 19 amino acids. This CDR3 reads CASSLVSSSGRAKSYEQYF. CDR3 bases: TGTGCCAGCAGCTTAGTCTCCTCTAGCGGGAGGGCCAAGTCCTACGAGCAGTACTTC.

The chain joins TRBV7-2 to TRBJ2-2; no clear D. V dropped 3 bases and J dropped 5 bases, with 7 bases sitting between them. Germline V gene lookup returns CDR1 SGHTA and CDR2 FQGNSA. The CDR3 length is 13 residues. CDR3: CASSFLRTGELFF. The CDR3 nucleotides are TGTGCCAGCAGCTTTTTGCGGACCGGGGAGCTGTTTTTT.

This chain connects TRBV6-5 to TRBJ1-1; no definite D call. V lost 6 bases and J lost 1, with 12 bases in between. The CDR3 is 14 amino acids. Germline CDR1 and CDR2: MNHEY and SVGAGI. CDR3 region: CASRGGSWNTEAFF. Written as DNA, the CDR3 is TGTGCCAGCAGGGGAGGTTCTTGGAACACTGAAGCTTTCTTT.

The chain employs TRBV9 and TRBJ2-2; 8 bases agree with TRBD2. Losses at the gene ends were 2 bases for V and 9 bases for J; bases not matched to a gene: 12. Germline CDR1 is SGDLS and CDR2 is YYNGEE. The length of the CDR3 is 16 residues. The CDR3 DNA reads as TGTGCCAGCAGCGTGGGGGAGGCTAGCGGGCCAAGGGAGCTGTTTTTT. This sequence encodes CASSVGEASGPRELFF.

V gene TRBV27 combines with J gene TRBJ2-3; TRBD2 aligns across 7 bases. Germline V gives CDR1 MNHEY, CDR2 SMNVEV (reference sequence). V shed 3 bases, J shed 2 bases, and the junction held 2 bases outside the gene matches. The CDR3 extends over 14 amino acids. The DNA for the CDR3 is TGTGCCAGCAGTTTGGGACTACTCACAGATACGCAGTATTTT. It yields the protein CASSLGLLTDTQYF.

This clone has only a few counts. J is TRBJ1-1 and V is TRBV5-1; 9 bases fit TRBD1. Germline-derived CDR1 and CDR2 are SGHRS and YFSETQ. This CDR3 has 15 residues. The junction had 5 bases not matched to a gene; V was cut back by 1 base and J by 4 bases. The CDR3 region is CASSLPGTGSTEAFF. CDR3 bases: TGCGCCAGCAGCTTGCCCGGGACAGGGAGCACTGAAGCTTTCTTT.

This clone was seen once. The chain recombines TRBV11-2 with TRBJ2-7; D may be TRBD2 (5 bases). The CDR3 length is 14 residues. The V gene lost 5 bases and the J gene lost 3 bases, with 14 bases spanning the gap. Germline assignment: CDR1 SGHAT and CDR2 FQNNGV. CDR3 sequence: CASSLPLGSYEQYF. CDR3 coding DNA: TGTGCCAGCAGCCTACCACTGGGGAGCTACGAGCAGTACTTC. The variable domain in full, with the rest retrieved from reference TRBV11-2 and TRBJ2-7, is EAGVAQSPRYKIIEKRQSVAFWCNPISGHATLYWYQQILGQGPKLLIQFQNNGVVDDSQLPKDRFSAERLKGVDSTLKIQPAKLEDSAVYLCASSLPLGSYEQYFGPGTRLTVT.

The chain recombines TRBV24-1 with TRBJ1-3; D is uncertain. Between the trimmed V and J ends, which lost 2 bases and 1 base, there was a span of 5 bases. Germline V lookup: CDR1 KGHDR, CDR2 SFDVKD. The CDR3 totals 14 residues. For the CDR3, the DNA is TGTGCCACCAGTGATTCCAGGTCTGGAAACACCATATATTTT. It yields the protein CATSDSRSGNTIYF.

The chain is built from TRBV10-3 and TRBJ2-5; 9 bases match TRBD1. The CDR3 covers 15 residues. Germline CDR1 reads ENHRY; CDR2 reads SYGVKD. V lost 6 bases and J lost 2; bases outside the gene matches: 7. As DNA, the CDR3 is TGTGCCATCAGGAAGGACAGGGGAGGACAAGAGACCCAGTACTTC. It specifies CAIRKDRGGQETQYF.

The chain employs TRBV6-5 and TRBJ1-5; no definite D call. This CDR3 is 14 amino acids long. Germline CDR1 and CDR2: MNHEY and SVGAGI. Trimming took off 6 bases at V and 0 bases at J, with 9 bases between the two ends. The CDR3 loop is CASSGGYSNQPQHF. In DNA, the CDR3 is TGTGCCAGCAGCGGAGGGTATAGCAATCAGCCCCAGCATTTT.

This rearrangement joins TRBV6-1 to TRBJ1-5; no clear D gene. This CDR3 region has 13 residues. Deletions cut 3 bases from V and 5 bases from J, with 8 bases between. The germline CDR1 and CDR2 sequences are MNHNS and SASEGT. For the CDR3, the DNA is TGTGCCAGCAGTGAGCGGGCCTATCAGCCCCAGCATTTT. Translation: CASSERAYQPQHF.

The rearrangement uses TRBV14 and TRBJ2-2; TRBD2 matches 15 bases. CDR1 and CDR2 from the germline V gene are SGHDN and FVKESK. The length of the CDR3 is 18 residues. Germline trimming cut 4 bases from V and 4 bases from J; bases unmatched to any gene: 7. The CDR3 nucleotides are TGTGCCAGCAGCCCACGGACTAGCGGGAGGGGGTCCACCGGGGAGCTGTTTTTT. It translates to CASSPRTSGRGSTGELFF.

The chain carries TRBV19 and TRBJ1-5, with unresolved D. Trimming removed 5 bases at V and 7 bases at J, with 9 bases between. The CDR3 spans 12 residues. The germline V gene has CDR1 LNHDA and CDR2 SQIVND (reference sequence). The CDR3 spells CASSPGLQPQHF. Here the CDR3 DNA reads TGTGCCAGTAGTCCCGGTTTACAGCCCCAGCATTTT.

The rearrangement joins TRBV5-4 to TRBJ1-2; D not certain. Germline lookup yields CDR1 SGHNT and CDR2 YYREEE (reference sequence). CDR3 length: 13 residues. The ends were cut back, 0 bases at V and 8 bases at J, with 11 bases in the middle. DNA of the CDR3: TGTGCCAGCAGCTTGGATGGTTTCCAGGGCTACACCTTC. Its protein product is CASSLDGFQGYTF.

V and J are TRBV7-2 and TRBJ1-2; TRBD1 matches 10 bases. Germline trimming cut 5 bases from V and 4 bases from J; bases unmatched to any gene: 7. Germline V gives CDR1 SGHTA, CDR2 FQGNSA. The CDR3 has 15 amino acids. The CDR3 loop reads CASSQGTGEGYGYTF. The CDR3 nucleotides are TGTGCCAGCAGCCAAGGGACAGGGGAGGGCTATGGCTACACCTTC.

This chain's CDR3 is CASSLVRGLAFF. The CDR3 DNA sequence: TGTGCCAGCAGCTTGGTCAGGGGGCTGGCTTTCTTT. The chain couples TRBV5-6 to TRBJ1-1; 8 bases match TRBD1. CDR3 length: 12 residues. Losses at the gene ends were 0 bases for V and 11 bases for J; bases not matched to a gene: 3. Germline-derived CDR1 and CDR2 are SGHDT and YYEEEE.